The 4 T cell receptor beta chains below were found in one sample sequenced in a study of blood T cell repertoires in COVID-19. The data were produced by immunoSEQ multiplex PCR, yet TCRdb's version contains in-frame clones alone and is incomplete. The sample has about 260,000 clones, around 80% seen once. The sample consisted of peripheral blood. The source of these receptors is a woman older than 75 with acute or convalescent COVID-19.

The chain is built from TRBV19 and TRBJ2-1; 9 bases line up with TRBD2. V lost 4 bases, J lost 7 bases, and 8 bases stayed unmatched. CDR3 size: 15 residues. Germline V gene data show CDR1 as LNHDA and CDR2 as SQIVND (reference sequence). In DNA, the CDR3 is TGTGCCAGTAGTAGCGTAGCGGGAGTGATGAATGAGCAGTTCTTC. Protein sequence: CASSSVAGVMNEQFF. Supplemented by reference TRBV19 and TRBJ2-1, the full variable domain reads DGGITQSPKYLFRKEGQNVTLSCEQNLNHDAMYWYRQDPGQGLRLIYYSQIVNDFQKGDIAEGYSVSREKKESFPLTVTSAQKNPTAFYLCASSSVAGVMNEQFFGPGTRLTVL.

In DNA form, the CDR3 reads TGTGCCAGCAGCAAAAGGGGGGATACGCAGTATTTT. It codes for CASSKRGDTQYF. The chain carries TRBV5-4 and TRBJ2-3, with TRBD1 as a possible D gene (6 bases). The germline V gene has CDR1 SGHNT and CDR2 YYREEE (reference sequence). CDR3 size: 12 residues. The V end lost 4 bases, the J end lost 6 bases, and 9 bases lay between the germline ends. The full variable domain, with the rest looked up from reference TRBV5-4 and TRBJ2-3, is ETGVTQSPTHLIKTRGQQVTLRCSSQSGHNTVSWYQQALGQGPQFIFQYYREEENGRGNFPPRFSGLQFPNYSSELNVNALELDDSALYLCASSKRGDTQYFGPGTRLTVL.

The gene calls are TRBV5-1 and TRBJ1-4; 9 nucleotides align to TRBD1. The V and J ends lost 0 bases and 5 bases, in that order; junction bases with no gene match: 5. The CDR3 runs to 16 residues. Germline CDR1 is SGHRS and CDR2 is YFSETQ. The CDR3 bases are TGCGCCAGCAGCTTGGCCCAAGGACAGGGGAATGAAAAACTGTTTTTT. It specifies CASSLAQGQGNEKLFF. Complete variable domain (other parts from reference TRBV5-1 and TRBJ1-4): KAGVTQTPRYLIKTRGQQVTLSCSPISGHRSVSWYQQTPGQGLQFLFEYFSETQRNKGNFPGRFSGRQFSNSRSEMNVSTLELGDSALYLCASSLAQGQGNEKLFFGSGTQLSVL.

The chain carries TRBV21-1 and TRBJ1-5; the D call in the table, TRBD1, was not verified against the DNA. TRBV21-1 is given as a pseudogene. The CDR3 has 15 amino acids. DNA for the CDR3: TGTGCCAGCAGCAAAAGCAGAGACAGAGCTCAGCCCCAGCATTTT. This sequence encodes CASSKSRDRAQPQHF.